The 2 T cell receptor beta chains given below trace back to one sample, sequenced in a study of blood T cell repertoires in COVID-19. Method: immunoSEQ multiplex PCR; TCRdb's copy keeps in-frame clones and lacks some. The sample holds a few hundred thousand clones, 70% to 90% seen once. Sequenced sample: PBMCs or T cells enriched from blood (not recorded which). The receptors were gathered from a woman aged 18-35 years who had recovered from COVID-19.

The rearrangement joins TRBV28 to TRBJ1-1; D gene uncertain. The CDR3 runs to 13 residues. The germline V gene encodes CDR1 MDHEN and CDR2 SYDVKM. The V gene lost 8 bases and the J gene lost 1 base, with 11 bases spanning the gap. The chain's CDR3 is CASFQATNTEAFF. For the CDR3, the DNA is TGTGCCAGCTTCCAGGCTACGAACACTGAAGCTTTCTTT.

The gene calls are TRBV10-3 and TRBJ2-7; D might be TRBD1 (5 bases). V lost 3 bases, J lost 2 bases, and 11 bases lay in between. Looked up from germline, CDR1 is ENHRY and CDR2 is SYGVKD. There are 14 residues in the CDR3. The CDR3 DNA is TGTGCCATCAGTGATTTACAGGAGACCTACGAGCAGTACTTC. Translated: CAISDLQETYEQYF.